Described below is a single TCR beta chain sequence and its context. The antigen remains unidentified. The entry originates in a study of CXCR3-negative and CXCR3-positive naive CD8 T cells. On the study more broadly: Libraries each contributed about 1.5 +/- 0.3 million TRB reads, for roughly 140 million in total.

The CDR3 covers 16 residues. The germline V gene encodes CDR1 MDHEN and CDR2 SYDVKM. General observations from the study: Hydrophobicity was higher for TRB CDR3s found in CXCR3-positive naive cells than in CXCR3-negative naive cells. Memory cells showed distinct TRBV-TRBJ patterns, while the two naive subsets matched.

Libraries of TRB cDNA were made by 5' RACE and carried UMIs. TCRdb re-analyzed the 5' RACE reads; it lists each CDR3 protein once, without DNA. The data show some 150,000 distinct CDR3 sequences, and the top ten clones hold nearly 0.5%. The V call is TRBV28, the J call TRBJ1-1. The sequencing input was naive CXCR3+ CD8+ T cells from blood. Indicated subset: CD45RO-CCR7+CD27+CD95- naive CD8+ T cells expressing CXCR3 (TNR3+). The sequence was obtained from a human donor in good health. Some clones in this sample may be carry-over from other donors' samples. The CDR3 loop reads CASTYGVGRLNTEAFF. The variable domain in full, with the rest retrieved from reference TRBV28 and TRBJ1-1, is DVKVTQSSRYLVKRTGEKVFLECVQDMDHENMFWYRQDPGLGLRLIYFSYDVKMKEKGDIPEGYSVSREKKERFSLILESASTNQTSMYLCASTYGVGRLNTEAFFGQGTRLTVV.